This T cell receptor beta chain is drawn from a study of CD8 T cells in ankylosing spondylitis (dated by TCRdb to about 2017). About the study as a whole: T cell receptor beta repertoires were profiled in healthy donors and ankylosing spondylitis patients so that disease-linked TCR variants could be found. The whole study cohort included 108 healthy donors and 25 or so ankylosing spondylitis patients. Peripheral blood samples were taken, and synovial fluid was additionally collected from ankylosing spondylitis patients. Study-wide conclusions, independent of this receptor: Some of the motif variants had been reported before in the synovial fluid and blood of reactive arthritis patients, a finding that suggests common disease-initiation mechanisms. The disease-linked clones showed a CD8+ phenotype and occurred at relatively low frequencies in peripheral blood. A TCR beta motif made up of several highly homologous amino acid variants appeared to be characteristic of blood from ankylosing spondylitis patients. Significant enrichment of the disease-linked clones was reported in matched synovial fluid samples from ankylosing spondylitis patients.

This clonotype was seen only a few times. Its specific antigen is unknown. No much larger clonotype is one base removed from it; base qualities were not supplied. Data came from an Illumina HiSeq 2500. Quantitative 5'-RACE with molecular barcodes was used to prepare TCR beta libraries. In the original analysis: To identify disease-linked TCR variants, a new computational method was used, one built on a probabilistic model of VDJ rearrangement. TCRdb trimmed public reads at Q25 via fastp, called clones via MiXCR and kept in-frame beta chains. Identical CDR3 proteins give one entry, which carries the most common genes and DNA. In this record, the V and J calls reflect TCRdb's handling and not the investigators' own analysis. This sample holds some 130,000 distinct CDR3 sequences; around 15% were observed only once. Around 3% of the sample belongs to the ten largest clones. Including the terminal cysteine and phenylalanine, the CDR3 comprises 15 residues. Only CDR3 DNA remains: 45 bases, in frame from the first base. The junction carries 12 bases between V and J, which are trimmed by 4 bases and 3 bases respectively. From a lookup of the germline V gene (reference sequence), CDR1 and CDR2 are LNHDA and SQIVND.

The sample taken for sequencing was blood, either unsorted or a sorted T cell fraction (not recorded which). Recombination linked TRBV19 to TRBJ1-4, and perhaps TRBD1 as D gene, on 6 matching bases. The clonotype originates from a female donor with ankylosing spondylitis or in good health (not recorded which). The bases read TGTGCCAGTAGTACCACAGGGATGGCTAATGAAAAACTGTTTTTT. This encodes CASSTTGMANEKLFF.